This T cell receptor beta chain originates from a study of CD8+ T cells in alopecia areata. Study-level points and caveats: Lesional scalp, especially alopecia totalis/universalis, showed higher clonality than normal scalp. Shared TCR sequences were less clear between patients than in mice, possibly partly from HLA diversity. Sequencing of scalp samples also captures resident alphabeta T cells of normal skin.

Punch biopsies of lesional scalp, plus peripheral blood, were taken from alopecia areata patients. As to this clone: Its specificity is unknown.

As the sequencing template, cDNA was produced by extracting RNA and reverse transcribing it. Repertoires were generated with immunoSEQ multiplex PCR, while TCRdb's copy carries only in-frame clones and drops some. The repertoire holds about 30,000 clones, around two thirds seen once, with roughly 17% in the top ten. Trimming stripped 4 bases from V and 5 bases from J, with 15 bases between. Germline CDR1 and CDR2: MGHRA and YSYEKL. The CDR3 is made up of 15 amino acids. The chain recombines TRBV4-1 with TRBJ2-1, with a weak D call TRBD1 (6 bases). The sequencing sample was made of NKG2D-high CD8+ T cells sorted from blood. The receptor's source is a human donor with alopecia areata. This chain's CDR3 is CASSRSGVTNNEQFF. The CDR3 DNA sequence: TGCGCCAGCAGCCGCTCAGGGGTTACGAACAATGAGCAGTTCTTC.